The T cell receptor (beta chain) under discussion was sequenced for a study of molecular identifiers for immune sequencing clone quantification. General study findings and limits: The share of molecules held by clones above 20 RNA copies was over 99% in effector cells and under 1% in naive cells.

Concerning this clonotype itself: Its specificity is unknown.

CDR3 size: 16 residues. Trimming took 5 bases from V and 3 from J; bases not matched to a gene: 6. CDR1 and CDR2 (germline): LNHNV, YYDKDF (reference sequence). Previously described methods and listed TCR primers produced bulk TCR libraries. TCRdb ran MiXCR on the PCR reads and lists one entry per CDR3 protein. The sample has about half a million distinct CDR3 sequences; about 25% are singletons. The source material was naive CD8+ T cells from blood, with Jurkat cell RNA spiked in. As for subset: FACS-sorted CD8+CD4-CCR7+CD45RA+ naive T cells. J is TRBJ2-5 and V is TRBV15, with TRBD2 matching 13 bases. The sequence was obtained from a human donor in good health. Some libraries in this study had Jurkat cell RNA spiked in. The CDR3 sequence: CATSRGLAGVEETQYF. CDR3 sequence (DNA): TGTGCCACCAGCCGCGGACTAGCGGGAGTCGAAGAGACCCAGTACTTC.